This T cell receptor beta chain was identified during a study of OX40 agonist ivuxolimab in advanced cancers. Study context: Aged roughly 20 to 85 with a mean of 60 years, they were almost 85% male.

Looked up from germline, CDR1 is MNHNY and CDR2 is SVGAGI (reference sequence). The CDR3 loop spans 13 amino acids. The V gene lost 4 bases and the J gene lost 4 bases, with 10 bases spanning the gap. Only in-frame clones appear in the TCRdb table, and some are missing; sequencing was by immunoSEQ multiplex PCR. The table lists about 42,000 clones, about 86% of them singletons. Sequencing was performed on CD4+ or CD8+ T cells sorted from blood, taken in a trial of the OX40 agonist ivuxolimab. This receptor was identified in an adult with an advanced solid tumor such as melanoma, head and neck, liver or kidney cancer. This chain joins TRBV6-6 and TRBJ1-1; TRBD1 might be the D (5 bases). CDR3 bases: TGTGCCAGCAGTTGGGGGGTTAGCACTGAAGCTTTCTTT. Its protein product is CASSWGVSTEAFF.